Presented here are 27 T cell receptor beta chains from one specimen sequenced in a study of vaccination effects on CD4 cells after COVID-19. The repertoire was sequenced with immunoSEQ multiplex PCR; TCRdb's copy has only in-frame clones and lacks some. The profile shows over 45,000 clones, 55% to 75% of them singletons. CD4+ T cells were isolated after around ten days of culture. All participants had two doses of either the BNT162b2 or mRNA-1273 vaccine. For these receptors, no antigen is known. The sequencing used CD4+ T cells from PBMCs cultured without peptide, collected after COVID-19 vaccination. These receptors were taken from a human donor who received a COVID-19 vaccine.

The J gene is TRBJ2-7, the V gene TRBV12-3 or TRBV12-4; D not resolved. The germline V and J ends were trimmed by 2 bases and 4 bases, with 6 bases remaining between them. CDR3 length: 12 amino acids. As DNA, the CDR3 is TGTGCCAGCAGTTTACTAGGGTACGAGCAGTACTTC. It encodes CASSLLGYEQYF.

The V call is TRBV7-2, the J call TRBJ2-1; a possible D gene is TRBD2 (6 bases). This CDR3 is 16 amino acids long. Germline V CDR1 and CDR2: SGHTA, FQGNSA. V lost 2 bases to trimming and J lost 0 bases, with 11 bases between them. The CDR3 loop is CASSLSSASSYNEQFF. CDR3 DNA: TGTGCCAGCAGCTTATCTAGCGCGAGCTCCTACAATGAGCAGTTCTTC. Variable domain in full (rest from reference TRBV7-2 and TRBJ2-1): GAGVSQSPSNKVTEKGKDVELRCDPISGHTALYWYRQSLGQGLEFLIYFQGNSAPDKSGLPSDRFSAERTGGSVSTLTIQRTQQEDSAVYLCASSLSSASSYNEQFFGPGTRLTVL.

V usage is TRBV5-1 and J usage is TRBJ1-4, with 8 bases fitting TRBD1. Germline V CDR1 and CDR2: SGHRS, YFSETQ. The length of the CDR3 is 15 residues. V shed 0 bases, J shed 5 bases, and the junction held 3 bases outside the gene matches. In nucleotides, the CDR3 is TGCGCCAGCAGCTTGGTGGCAGGGGGCAATGAAAAACTGTTTTTT. This translates into CASSLVAGGNEKLFF.

This clone has a handful of counts. V and J are TRBV19 and TRBJ2-3; 9 bases fit TRBD1. The CDR3 extends over 15 amino acids. Germline CDR1 is LNHDA and CDR2 is SQIVND (reference sequence). V lost 4 bases and J lost 5; bases outside the gene matches: 7. The CDR3 DNA reads as TGTGCCAGTAGTAGCCAACAGGGGGCCGGAGATACGCAGTATTTT. It codes for CASSSQQGAGDTQYF.

This clone was recorded once. The rearrangement joins TRBV5-5 to TRBJ1-2; possible D gene TRBD1, 5 bases. The CDR3 totals 12 residues. Germline V gene lookup returns CDR1 SGHKS and CDR2 YYEKEE (reference sequence). Trimming cost V 1 base and J 10 bases, with 11 bases left between them. The CDR3: CASSLRGDYYTF. CDR3 nucleotide sequence: TGTGCCAGCAGCTTGCGAGGGGATTACTACACCTTC.

The chain has TRBV6-5 and TRBJ1-2; 9 bases align to TRBD1. The CDR3 is made up of 12 amino acids. Germline V CDR1 and CDR2: MNHEY, SVGAGI. V lost 5 bases and J lost 12; bases outside the gene matches: 7. CDR3: CASSPGQGLNTF. In nucleotides, the CDR3 is TGTGCCAGCAGTCCGGGACAGGGCTTAAACACCTTC.

The chain recombines TRBV19 with TRBJ2-7, with TRBD1 matching 8 bases. Germline CDR1 is LNHDA and CDR2 is SQIVND (reference sequence). This CDR3 region has 14 residues. The ends lost 6 bases at V and 2 bases at J; junction bases unmatched: 6. The CDR3 DNA sequence: TGTGCCAGTAGGCCCCCGGGACAGGCCTACGAGCAGTACTTC. This translates into CASRPPGQAYEQYF.

This chain connects TRBV12-5 to TRBJ2-7, with 7 bases matching TRBD1. The CDR3 is 14 amino acids. The J segment lost 2 bases and the V segment lost 5 bases, leaving 6 bases of the junction unmatched. Germline CDR1 reads LGHNT; CDR2 reads FRNRAP. CDR3 in amino acids: CASGLYRGPYEQYF. CDR3 DNA sequence: TGTGCTAGTGGTCTCTACAGGGGTCCCTACGAGCAGTACTTC.

The rearrangement links TRBV13 to TRBJ1-6; no clear D. The V gene lost 2 bases and the J gene lost 10 bases, with 18 bases spanning the gap. Germline V CDR1 and CDR2: PRHDT, FYEKMQ (reference sequence). The CDR3 runs 16 residues. CDR3 amino acids: CASSLNGGTEYSPLHF. The CDR3 DNA follows: TGTGCCAGCAGCTTAAACGGTGGAACAGAGTACTCACCCCTCCACTTT.

This chain uses TRBV6-5 with TRBJ1-2, with a tentative D call TRBD1 (5 bases). This CDR3 is 15 amino acids long. Germline V lookup: CDR1 MNHEY, CDR2 SVGAGI. Trimming cost V 0 bases and J 2 bases, with 10 bases left between them. The chain's CDR3 is CASSYSPGPNYGYTF. DNA for the CDR3: TGTGCCAGCAGTTACTCCCCGGGACCAAACTATGGCTACACCTTC.

This chain connects TRBV14 to TRBJ2-1; the match to TRBD2 covers 13 bases. CDR3 length: 15 residues. CDR1 and CDR2 (germline): SGHDN, FVKESK. V shed 4 bases and J 9 bases; nucleotides not matched to a gene: 6. The CDR3 reads CASSLGLAGVTEQFF. In nucleotides, the CDR3 is TGTGCCAGCAGCCTTGGACTAGCGGGGGTCACTGAGCAGTTCTTC.

The genes are TRBV28 and TRBJ2-7; tentative D call: TRBD2 (5 bases). This CDR3 contains 12 residues. Trimming cost V 2 bases and J 3 bases, with 5 bases left between them. Germline lookup yields CDR1 MDHEN and CDR2 SYDVKM. The DNA of the CDR3 is TGTGCCAGCAGTTTAGCGGGCTACGAGCAGTACTTC. It encodes CASSLAGYEQYF.

The chain carries TRBV27 and TRBJ2-1, with TRBD2 matching 12 bases. This CDR3 has 16 amino acids. The junction had 10 bases not matched to a gene; V was cut back by 7 bases and J by 6 bases. The germline V gene has CDR1 MNHEY and CDR2 SMNVEV (reference sequence). In nucleotides, the CDR3 is TGTGCCAGCAATCTCCTAGCGGGAGGGCAGATCAATGAGCAGTTCTTC. Translating gives CASNLLAGGQINEQFF.

The chain combines TRBV7-2 with TRBJ1-6, with 9 bases lining up with TRBD1. Per the germline V gene, CDR1 is SGHTA and CDR2 is FQGNSA. Trimming removed 3 bases from V and 8 bases from J; junction bases left unmatched: 8. This CDR3 is 16 amino acids long. The CDR3 spells CASSLLPGQGYSPLHF. CDR3 nucleotide sequence: TGTGCCAGCAGCTTGCTACCGGGACAGGGTTATTCACCCCTCCACTTT. The full variable domain, its missing parts supplied by reference TRBV7-2 and TRBJ1-6, is GAGVSQSPSNKVTEKGKDVELRCDPISGHTALYWYRQSLGQGLEFLIYFQGNSAPDKSGLPSDRFSAERTGGSVSTLTIQRTQQEDSAVYLCASSLLPGQGYSPLHFGNGTRLTVT.

The rearrangement links TRBV18 to TRBJ2-5, with 9 bases aligning to TRBD2. Germline V gene data show CDR1 as KGHSH and CDR2 as LQKENI. The CDR3 is 17 amino acids. With V trimmed by 2 bases and J by 2 bases, 9 bases remained unmatched. As DNA, the CDR3 is TGTGCCAGCTCACCAGGGCTAGCGGGGTGGACTCAAGAGACCCAGTACTTC. As protein: CASSPGLAGWTQETQYF. The full variable domain, its missing parts supplied by reference TRBV18 and TRBJ2-5, is NAGVMQNPRHLVRRRGQEARLRCSPMKGHSHVYWYRQLPEEGLKFMVYLQKENIIDESGMPKERFSAEFPKEGPSILRIQQVVRGDSAAYFCASSPGLAGWTQETQYFGPGTRLLVL.

The CDR3 here is CASTLDGGQTQYF. CDR3 DNA sequence: TGTGCCAGCACCCTAGACGGGGGCCAGACCCAGTACTTC. This chain joins TRBV6-5 and TRBJ2-5, with D possibly called TRBD1 or TRBD2 (6 bases each). Trimming took off 7 bases at V and 6 bases at J, with 15 bases between the two ends. The length of the CDR3 is 13 residues. Germline V lookup: CDR1 MNHEY, CDR2 SVGAGI.

The chain is built from TRBV18 and TRBJ1-5; TRBD1 agrees at 7 bases. The CDR3 is 15 residues long. CDR1 and CDR2 from the germline V gene are KGHSH and LQKENI. After removal of 5 bases from V and 5 bases from J, the junction contained 9 bases not matched to a gene. CDR3: CASSETGLNDQPQHF. The CDR3 nucleotides read TGTGCCAGCTCAGAGACAGGGCTGAACGATCAGCCCCAGCATTTT.

The chain has TRBV5-1 and TRBJ2-1; the D gene is possibly TRBD1 (5 bases). The CDR3 is 15 amino acids. Germline V lookup: CDR1 SGHRS, CDR2 YFSETQ. V lost 0 bases to trimming and J lost 2 bases, with 9 bases between them. CDR3 sequence reads: CASSLETDAYNEQFF. The CDR3 coding sequence is TGCGCCAGCAGCTTGGAGACAGACGCCTACAATGAGCAGTTCTTC.

The chain is built from TRBV7-2 and TRBJ2-7; 7 bases are a match to TRBD1. CDR1 and CDR2 (germline): SGHTA, FQGNSA. V was clipped by 1 base and J by 7 bases; unmatched bases: 7. This CDR3 has 14 amino acids. The CDR3 sequence is CASSLVTGSREQYF. CDR3 bases: TGTGCCAGCAGCTTAGTGACAGGGTCTCGGGAGCAGTACTTC.

The chain links TRBV23-1 to TRBJ1-4; perhaps TRBD1 as D (5 bases). TRBV23-1 is marked as an open reading frame, function uncertain. Trimming removed 6 bases from V and 4 bases from J, with 21 bases in between. The CDR3 length is 17 residues. The CDR3 DNA is TGCGCCAGCAGCCCTAGCAGGGAAGGGGAAGGTAATGAAAAACTGTTTTTT. This sequence encodes CASSPSREGEGNEKLFF.

The chain is built from TRBV19 and TRBJ1-4; D ambiguous. The germline gives CDR1 LNHDA, CDR2 SQIVND (reference sequence). The V gene lost 4 bases and the J gene lost 5 bases, with 8 bases spanning the gap. CDR3 length: 13 amino acids. DNA for the CDR3: TGTGCCAGTAGTAGGGCAGTGAATGAAAAACTGTTTTTT. The encoded protein is CASSRAVNEKLFF.

The chain links TRBV18 to TRBJ1-3, with D unclear. This CDR3 has 18 amino acids. Germline CDR1 and CDR2: KGHSH and LQKENI. The germline V and J ends were trimmed by 4 bases and 0 bases, with 19 bases remaining between them. The CDR3 here is CASSRGISTIDSGNTIYF. Written as DNA, the CDR3 is TGTGCCAGCTCACGAGGTATCAGTACCATAGACTCTGGAAACACCATATATTTT.

As for this clone: One end of the junction does not line up with germline, which may come from a read error. The chain links TRBV6-6 to TRBJ1-4; no reliable D call. The CDR3 has 13 amino acids. Germline V lookup: CDR1 MNHNY, CDR2 SVGAGI (reference sequence). CDR3: CASRSTTNEKLFF. The CDR3 DNA is TGTGCCAGCAGATCGACAACAAATGAAAAACTGTTTTTT.

The genes are TRBV14 and TRBJ2-3; D possibly corresponds to TRBD2 (5 bases). CDR3 length: 15 residues. Germline V CDR1 and CDR2: SGHDN, FVKESK. V was cut by 4 bases and J by 4 bases, with 15 bases left in between. CDR3 protein: CASSPYGRGPDTQYF. The CDR3 nucleotides are TGTGCCAGCAGCCCCTACGGTAGAGGGCCAGATACGCAGTATTTT.

This chain connects TRBV5-6 to TRBJ2-1; no clear D. V was clipped by 0 bases and J by 7 bases, with 5 bases between them. The germline V gene has CDR1 SGHDT and CDR2 YYEEEE. There are 12 residues in the CDR3. CDR3 loop: CASSLVENEQFF. CDR3 bases: TGTGCCAGCAGCTTGGTCGAGAATGAGCAGTTCTTC.

The chain carries TRBV19 and TRBJ2-5; 10 bases are a match to TRBD2. CDR1 is LNHDA, CDR2 SQIVND, per germline (reference sequence). This CDR3 is 15 amino acids long. The V segment lost 3 bases and the J segment 5 bases; nucleotides outside the gene matches: 6. The CDR3 DNA sequence: TGTGCCAGTAGTATTGGGCTAGCGGGAGTGGAGACCCAGTACTTC. Its translation is CASSIGLAGVETQYF.

The rearrangement joins TRBV5-5 to TRBJ2-5; 8 nucleotides match TRBD1. The V gene end was trimmed by 0 bases and the J gene end by 5 bases; junction bases not matched to a gene: 9. The CDR3 contains 16 residues. CDR1 and CDR2 (germline): SGHKS, YYEKEE (reference sequence). CDR3 nucleotides: TGTGCCAGCAGCTTGGCCCTGGACAGGGCCGGGGAGACCCAGTACTTC. Protein: CASSLALDRAGETQYF.